This passage covers 27 T cell receptor beta chains from one sample sequenced in a study of T cells in Graves' hyperthyroidism and ophthalmopathy. Regions amplified from RNA transcripts were the TCR beta CDR3 regions. HTBI primers were used for first-round RT-PCR of the TCR CDR3. A single record per CDR3 protein comes from TCRdb applying MiXCR to the multiplex PCR reads. The sample gives 500,000 to 600,000 distinct CDR3 sequences, 20% of which show up once; about 45% is in the top ten. Sequenced: blood. The receptors here all came from a man aged 40-49 years with Graves' ophthalmopathy.

There are many counts of this clonotype. The chain employs TRBV12-3 or TRBV12-4 and TRBJ1-2, with D tentatively TRBD1 (5 bases). This CDR3 region has 11 residues. V dropped 8 bases and J dropped 5 bases, with 9 bases sitting between them. DNA of the CDR3: TGTGCCAGCGGAACAGGTTATGGCTACACCTTC. It yields the protein CASGTGYGYTF.

This chain connects TRBV4-3 to TRBJ2-7, with D tentatively TRBD1 (6 bases). Germline CDR1 is LGHNA and CDR2 is YSLEER. Trimming cost V 1 base and J 6 bases, with 19 bases left between them. The CDR3 extends over 16 amino acids. The CDR3 loop reads CASSQGMAGDGSEQYF. In DNA, the CDR3 is TGCGCCAGCAGCCAAGGAATGGCAGGGGATGGTTCCGAGCAGTACTTC.

Of note for this clonotype: This could be a read error, since a much larger clone is one nucleotide away. This chain connects TRBV6-1 to TRBJ2-7, with 8 bases aligning to TRBD1. From germline, CDR1 is MNHNS and CDR2 SASEGT. This CDR3 is 13 amino acids long. Germline trimming cut 6 bases from V and 3 bases from J; bases unmatched to any gene: 4. CDR3 coding DNA: TGTGCCAGCAGCCGGGACAGGATCTACGAGCAGTACTTC. It is translated as CASSRDRIYEQYF.

This clonotype occurred once. The chain has TRBV27 and TRBJ2-2, with D uncertain. This CDR3 is built from 14 residues. Looked up from germline, CDR1 is MNHEY and CDR2 is SMNVEV (reference sequence). Trimming removed 5 bases at V and 8 bases at J, with 15 bases between. For the CDR3, the DNA is TGTGCCAGCAGTCCTTTAAATTCGGAGGGGGAGCTGTTTTTT. It specifies CASSPLNSEGELFF.

This clonotype has more than one count but fewer than ten. V is TRBV7-9 and J is TRBJ2-7; TRBD1 agrees at 10 bases. The germline V gene encodes CDR1 SEHNR and CDR2 FQNEAQ (reference sequence). V gave up 5 bases and J gave up 0 bases; unmatched junction bases: 1. The CDR3 has 14 amino acids. The CDR3 loop is CASSGDRGSYEQYF. The CDR3 bases are TGTGCCAGCAGCGGGGACAGGGGCTCCTACGAGCAGTACTTC.

This chain connects TRBV28 to TRBJ2-5; D is unresolved. The germline V gene encodes CDR1 MDHEN and CDR2 SYDVKM. CDR3 length: 13 amino acids. Trimming shortened V by 3 bases and J by 2 bases, and 7 bases separated the two germline ends. The DNA of the CDR3 is TGTGCCAGCAGTTTCGTCTATCAAGAGACCCAGTACTTC. Encoded protein: CASSFVYQETQYF.

In this sample, this clonotype turned up a few times. The chain joins TRBV12-5 to TRBJ1-1; D possibly corresponds to TRBD1 (5 bases). The CDR3 contains 14 residues. Per the germline V gene, CDR1 is LGHNT and CDR2 is FRNRAP. V lost 5 bases, J lost 4 bases, and 14 bases lay in between. This chain's CDR3 is CASGPGRVGTEAFF. Here the CDR3 DNA reads TGTGCTAGTGGTCCCGGCAGGGTGGGCACTGAAGCTTTCTTT.

This rearrangement joins TRBV27 to TRBJ2-5, with a possible D match to TRBD2 (6 bases). Trimming took 3 bases from V and 1 from J, leaving 12 bases between them. CDR1 and CDR2 (germline): MNHEY, SMNVEV (reference sequence). This CDR3 has 15 residues. The CDR3 protein is CASSFLRDGQETQYF. CDR3 nucleotides: TGTGCCAGCAGTTTCTTGCGGGATGGCCAAGAGACCCAGTACTTC.

This clonotype was recorded many times. This chain connects TRBV18 to TRBJ1-3, with 7 bases identical to TRBD1. V was clipped by 8 bases and J by 2 bases; unmatched bases: 6. Germline V gene sequence: CDR1 KGHSH, CDR2 LQKENI. The CDR3 covers 14 residues. Here the CDR3 DNA reads TGTGCCAGCAGCCCTCAGGGGGCTGGAAACACCATATATTTT. Translated, it gives CASSPQGAGNTIYF.

V gene TRBV12-5 combines with J gene TRBJ1-1, with 7 bases fitting TRBD1. Trimming removed 4 bases from V and 7 bases from J; junction bases left unmatched: 3. The germline CDR1 and CDR2 sequences are LGHNT and FRNRAP. The CDR3 contains 12 residues. The CDR3 region is CASGSGGNEAFF. In nucleotides, the CDR3 is TGTGCTAGTGGTTCAGGGGGGAATGAAGCTTTCTTT.

This sequence joins TRBV4-3 and TRBJ2-7, with 11 bases matching TRBD2. V was clipped by 4 bases and J by 3 bases; unmatched bases: 5. The CDR3 spans 15 residues. Germline V gene sequence: CDR1 LGHNA, CDR2 YSLEER. CDR3 DNA: TGCGCCAGCAGCCGCTACGGGACTAGCGGCTACGAGCAGTACTTC. This encodes CASSRYGTSGYEQYF.

This chain links TRBV5-1 with TRBJ2-3, with D perhaps given as TRBD1 or TRBD2 (5 bases each). The CDR3 has 14 residues. V lost 6 bases and J 1 base, leaving 12 bases between the germline ends. From germline, CDR1 is SGHRS and CDR2 YFSETQ. The CDR3 protein is CASKPRGGTDTQYF. CDR3 in DNA: TGCGCCAGCAAACCACGGGGCGGCACAGATACGCAGTATTTT. Full variable domain (outside the CDR3, taken from reference TRBV5-1 and TRBJ2-3): KAGVTQTPRYLIKTRGQQVTLSCSPISGHRSVSWYQQTPGQGLQFLFEYFSETQRNKGNFPGRFSGRQFSNSRSEMNVSTLELGDSALYLCASKPRGGTDTQYFGPGTRLTVL.

This clonotype has ten or more counts. The genes are TRBV2 and TRBJ1-2; D possibly corresponds to TRBD1 (6 bases). Trimming took 4 bases from V and 8 from J, leaving 17 bases between them. The germline gives CDR1 SNHLY, CDR2 FYNNEI. The CDR3 is 14 amino acids. CDR3 nucleotide sequence: TGTGCCAGCAGTGTGGGCCCTAAGGGGGAGGGCTACACCTTC. Translating gives CASSVGPKGEGYTF. Looking up the rest from reference TRBV2 and TRBJ1-2 gives the full variable domain: EPEVTQTPSHQVTQMGQEVILRCVPISNHLYFYWYRQILGQKVEFLVSFYNNEISEKSEIFDDQFSVERPDGSNFTLKIRSTKLEDSAMYFCASSVGPKGEGYTFGSGTRLTVV.

This clonotype came up a few times. The CDR3 region has the DNA TGTGCCAGCAGTTACACCCCCCTGAACAATGAGCAGTTCTTC. Translated, it gives CASSYTPLNNEQFF. J is TRBJ2-1 and V is TRBV6-2 or TRBV6-3; D gene uncertain. Germline assignment: CDR1 MNHEY and CDR2 SVGEGT. CDR3 size: 14 residues. V lost 2 bases to trimming and J lost 5 bases, with 10 bases between them.

The table lists this clonotype with a few counts. The chain links TRBV7-9 to TRBJ1-4; D might be TRBD1 (5 bases). CDR3 length: 17 amino acids. Germline lookup yields CDR1 SEHNR and CDR2 FQNEAQ (reference sequence). Trimming took 6 bases from V and 0 from J, leaving 17 bases between them. CDR3 sequence (DNA): TGTGCCAGCAGTTCTAACAAGCAGGGCGCAACTAATGAAAAACTGTTTTTT. It translates to CASSSNKQGATNEKLFF.

This clonotype has a count of ten or more. The genes are TRBV6-2 or TRBV6-3 and TRBJ2-7, with a possible D match to TRBD2 (5 bases). The germline V gene encodes CDR1 MNHEY and CDR2 SVGEGT. The length of the CDR3 is 15 residues. Trimming shortened V by 7 bases and J by 0 bases, and 16 bases separated the two germline ends. The CDR3 DNA sequence: TGTGCCAGCACCGAGTCCGGGATTGGCTCCTACGAGCAGTACTTC. This codes for CASTESGIGSYEQYF.

This clonotype has at least ten counts. The gene calls are TRBV28 and TRBJ1-1; TRBD1 matches 7 bases. The junction had 12 bases not matched to a gene; V was cut back by 10 bases and J by 7 bases. CDR3 size: 13 residues. The germline V gene encodes CDR1 MDHEN and CDR2 SYDVKM. This CDR3 is CAITNRGLSEAFF. The CDR3 coding sequence is TGTGCCATTACAAATAGGGGGCTCAGTGAAGCTTTCTTT.

The V call is TRBV6-5, the J call TRBJ1-1; 10 nucleotides line up with TRBD1. Looked up from germline, CDR1 is MNHEY and CDR2 is SVGAGI. The CDR3 runs to 15 residues. Unmatched junction bases numbered 4, after V lost 0 bases and J lost 6 bases. The CDR3 DNA is TGTGCCAGCAGTTACTCGGGGACAGGGGTAGCTGAAGCTTTCTTT. Translation gives CASSYSGTGVAEAFF.

This clonotype was counted at least ten times. V gene TRBV5-1 combines with J gene TRBJ1-2; D not resolved. CDR3 length: 13 amino acids. Germline V CDR1 and CDR2: SGHRS, YFSETQ. Deletions cut 5 bases from V and 1 base from J, with 9 bases between. CDR3 loop: CASRTDLNYGYTF. The CDR3 coding sequence is TGCGCCAGCAGAACGGATCTTAACTATGGCTACACCTTC. Based on the CDR3 plus reference TRBV5-1 and TRBJ1-2, the full variable domain is KAGVTQTPRYLIKTRGQQVTLSCSPISGHRSVSWYQQTPGQGLQFLFEYFSETQRNKGNFPGRFSGRQFSNSRSEMNVSTLELGDSALYLCASRTDLNYGYTFGSGTRLTVV.

This chain uses TRBV20-1 with TRBJ2-3; 8 bases fit TRBD2. The CDR3 contains 15 residues. Germline-derived CDR1 and CDR2 are DFQATT and SNEGSKA (reference sequence). After removal of 0 bases from V and 1 base from J, the junction contained 3 bases not matched to a gene. The CDR3 protein is CSARDPAGGTDTQYF. CDR3 DNA sequence: TGCAGTGCTAGAGATCCAGCGGGGGGCACAGATACGCAGTATTTT.

This clonotype was seen more than once but under ten times. The chain combines TRBV13 with TRBJ2-3; 16 nucleotides match TRBD2. Per germline, CDR1 PRHDT and CDR2 FYEKMQ (reference sequence). CDR3 length equals 22 residues. Trimming at V came to 5 bases and at J to 4 bases, leaving 21 bases not matched to a gene. The CDR3 loop is CASSQSTTGTSGRAKLADTQYF. The CDR3 nucleotides read TGTGCCAGCAGCCAATCCACGACCGGGACTAGCGGGAGGGCCAAGTTGGCAGATACGCAGTATTTT.

At least ten counts were recorded for this clonotype. The chain carries TRBV4-3 and TRBJ1-1, with D unresolved. CDR3 size: 13 residues. The germline V gene has CDR1 LGHNA and CDR2 YSLEER. V lost 0 bases and J lost 1, with 3 bases in between. The CDR3 sequence: CASSQEQNTEAFF. In nucleotides, the CDR3 is TGCGCCAGCAGCCAAGAACAGAACACTGAAGCTTTCTTT.

This clonotype was detected ten times or more. The rearrangement links TRBV19 to TRBJ1-1, with D possibly matching TRBD1 (5 bases). There are 15 residues in the CDR3. V lost 7 bases to trimming and J lost 3 bases, with 18 bases between them. The germline V gene encodes CDR1 LNHDA and CDR2 SQIVND (reference sequence). The CDR3 loop is CASTQGVRADTEAFF. CDR3 coding DNA: TGTGCCAGTACCCAAGGCGTCAGGGCGGACACTGAAGCTTTCTTT.

This clonotype was counted a single time. This chain links TRBV7-9 with TRBJ2-1, with 7 bases lining up with TRBD2. Looked up from germline, CDR1 is SEHNR and CDR2 is FQNEAQ (reference sequence). J gave up 7 bases and V 10 bases, and 13 bases lay outside the gene matches. This CDR3 is 14 amino acids long. The CDR3 sequence is CAILGGRVRNEQFF. CDR3 bases: TGTGCCATCTTGGGAGGGAGGGTGAGGAATGAGCAGTTCTTC.

This CDR3 is CASSPLGGYQPQHF. CDR3 DNA sequence: TGTGCCAGCTCACCACTCGGGGGATATCAGCCCCAGCATTTT. V gene TRBV18 combines with J gene TRBJ1-5; D may be TRBD1 (5 bases). The CDR3 runs to 14 residues. The V and J ends lost 1 base and 5 bases respectively, with 9 bases between them. Per germline, CDR1 KGHSH and CDR2 LQKENI.

In this sample, this clonotype turned up a few times. The chain recombines TRBV5-5 with TRBJ1-5; D ambiguous. The CDR3 is 12 amino acids. In germline, CDR1 is SGHKS, CDR2 YYEKEE (reference sequence). With 2 bases removed from V and 9 bases from J, the gap between germline ends came to 9 bases. CDR3 coding DNA: TGTGCCAGCAGCTTATCAGAGGGGCCCCAGCATTTT. It translates to CASSLSEGPQHF.

This clonotype has a handful of counts. CDR3 sequence: CASTLSGLSTDTQYF. CDR3 coding DNA: TGTGCCAGCACCCTTAGCGGGTTGAGCACAGATACGCAGTATTTT. The chain combines TRBV12-3 or TRBV12-4 with TRBJ2-3; 7 bases align to TRBD2. The V gene end was trimmed by 7 bases and the J gene end by 0 bases; junction bases not matched to a gene: 7. The CDR3 covers 15 residues.